Each of the 9 T cell receptor beta chains below was sequenced from the same sample in a study of T cells in Graves' hyperthyroidism and ophthalmopathy. TCR beta CDR3 regions were amplified from RNA transcripts. TCR CDR3 underwent first-round RT-PCR with the HTBI primer set. TCRdb re-analysed the multiplex PCR reads in MiXCR, keeping a single row per CDR3 protein. The table has around 580,000 distinct CDR3 sequences, over 15% seen once. Sequencing input: blood. The receptors shown here come from a woman aged 18-30 years with Graves' hyperthyroidism.

This clonotype was counted ten times or more. The chain carries TRBV20-1 and TRBJ2-7, with 7 positions matching TRBD1. The V segment lost 5 bases and the J segment 5 bases; nucleotides outside the gene matches: 9. CDR3 length equals 13 residues. Germline values: CDR1 DFQATT, CDR2 SNEGSKA (reference sequence). The CDR3 reads CSAGTDSPHEQYF. The CDR3 DNA is TGCAGTGCTGGGACAGACTCACCCCACGAGCAGTACTTC.

The CDR3 sequence is CASSQRGVGVTEAFF. The CDR3 DNA reads TGTGCCAGCAGCCAACGAGGAGTCGGCGTAACAGAAGCTTTCTTT. This chain connects TRBV14 to TRBJ1-1, with D uncertain. The CDR3 covers 15 residues. The V and J ends lost 2 bases and 8 bases respectively, with 18 bases between them. Germline V gene data show CDR1 as SGHDN and CDR2 as FVKESK.

This clonotype was detected many times. The chain combines TRBV2 with TRBJ1-2; a weak D match, TRBD1 (5 bases). CDR1 and CDR2 (germline): SNHLY, FYNNEI. Deletions cut 6 bases from V and 4 bases from J, with 18 bases between. CDR3 length: 15 amino acids. Here the CDR3 reads CASRDRLGGAYGYTF. Written as DNA, the CDR3 is TGTGCCAGCAGGGACCGCCTAGGAGGGGCCTATGGCTACACCTTC.

V usage is TRBV30 and J usage is TRBJ2-5; tentatively, D is TRBD2 (5 bases). The germline V and J ends were trimmed by 2 bases and 14 bases, with 15 bases remaining between them. This CDR3 spans 11 amino acids. Germline assignment: CDR1 GTSNPN and CDR2 SVGIG (reference sequence). CDR3 in DNA: TGTGCCTGGAGTACGGACTCTCATCTCTACTTC. Protein sequence: CAWSTDSHLYF.

The sample holds a few counts of this clonotype. The rearrangement joins TRBV7-3 to TRBJ1-2; 9 bases map to TRBD1. This CDR3 is built from 17 residues. The V gene end was trimmed by 0 bases and the J gene end by 4 bases; junction bases not matched to a gene: 9. Germline assignment: CDR1 SGHTA and CDR2 FQGTGA. The DNA of the CDR3 is TGTGCCAGCAGCTTAACCCCAGGACAGGGGATTTCCTATGGCTACACCTTC. Translated: CASSLTPGQGISYGYTF.

This clonotype was counted only a few times. The V and J genes are TRBV19 and TRBJ2-3, with 12 bases matching TRBD2. The CDR3 is 16 amino acids. J was trimmed by 3 bases and V by 3 bases; bases with no gene match: 4. CDR1 and CDR2 from the germline V gene are LNHDA and SQIVND (reference sequence). CDR3: CASSIQTSGRTDTQYF. The CDR3 nucleotides are TGTGCCAGTAGTATTCAGACTAGCGGGAGAACAGATACGCAGTATTTT.

This sequence joins TRBV6-1 and TRBJ2-1; the D call may be TRBD1 or TRBD2 (6 bases each). Germline V gene data show CDR1 as MNHNS and CDR2 as SASEGT. V was pared by 6 bases and J by 2 bases, with 17 bases between. This CDR3 contains 16 residues. For the CDR3, the DNA is TGTGCCAGCAGGGCCCTTGGGGGGCCTCCCTACAATGAGCAGTTCTTC. As protein: CASRALGGPPYNEQFF.

In its sample, this clonotype was seen a few times. The chain combines TRBV24-1 with TRBJ2-1, with D perhaps matching TRBD1 or TRBD2 (7 bases each). With 1 base removed from V and 0 bases from J, the gap between germline ends came to 12 bases. The CDR3 runs 17 residues. Germline assignment: CDR1 KGHDR and CDR2 SFDVKD. The CDR3 loop is CATSDFRGGTSYNEQFF. The CDR3 DNA is TGTGCCACCAGTGATTTCAGGGGGGGGACCTCCTACAATGAGCAGTTCTTC.

This clonotype showed up many times. The chain has TRBV28 and TRBJ1-2; D gene uncertain. CDR1 is MDHEN and CDR2 is SYDVKM in the germline V gene. This CDR3 is 13 amino acids long. V was pared by 3 bases and J by 2 bases, with 7 bases between. In nucleotides, the CDR3 is TGTGCCAGCAGTTTCCGTCAGAACTATGGCTACACCTTC. It yields the protein CASSFRQNYGYTF.